The rows below give T cell receptor beta chains drawn from one sample of a study of blood T cell repertoires in COVID-19. Sequencing used immunoSEQ multiplex PCR; TCRdb keeps in-frame clones, though not all of them. The sample records 170,000 or so clones, around 82% being singletons. Sequenced material: peripheral blood. The origin of the receptors is a man between 18 and 35 years old with active or convalescent COVID-19. Both conserved end residues are part of each CDR3. D genes are given only for firm matches. Some rows have no size entry. The others give once, few or many, or a class for an expanded clone.

>TRBJ1-1|TRBV28|12|-|-
TGTGCCAGCAGTTCAGGGGTAACTGAAGCTTTCTTT
CASSSGVTEAFF
>TRBJ2-1|TRBV2|12|-|TRBD1
TGTGCCGCCAGGGGGCGCGACAATGAGCAGTTCTTC
CAARGRDNEQFF
>TRBJ1-1|TRBV6-5|14|-|TRBD1
TGTGCCAGCAGCCCAGGGGGTTACGGCACTGAAGCTTTCTTT
CASSPGGYGTEAFF
>TRBJ2-7|TRBV7-8|11|-|-
TGTGCCAGCAGCCCGGGTTACGAGCAGTACTTC
CASSPGYEQYF
>TRBJ1-3|TRBV2|14|few|TRBD1
TGTGCCAGCACGGACAGGCTCTCTGGAAACACCATATATTTT
CASTDRLSGNTIYF
>TRBJ1-1|TRBV7-2|14|-|-
TGTGCCAGCAGCCCTGACAGACTGAACACTGAAGCTTTCTTT
CASSPDRLNTEAFF
>TRBJ1-4|TRBV9|16|-|TRBD1
TGTGCCAGCAGCCCCCGACAGGGAGGTACGAATGAAAAACTGTTTTTT
CASSPRQGGTNEKLFF
>TRBJ1-6|TRBV5-6|13|-|TRBD1
TGTGCCACCAAGGGACAGCATAATTCACCCCTCCACTTT
CATKGQHNSPLHF
>TRBJ1-2|TRBV27|15|few|-
TGTGCCAGCAGTTCCCCGGCAGGGGCCCGGGAAGGCTACACCTTC
CASSSPAGAREGYTF
>TRBJ2-2|TRBV7-2|18|-|-
TGTGCCAGCAGCTTATTCGGCGGGCCCGTGATGGGCACCGGGGAGCTGTTTTTT
CASSLFGGPVMGTGELFF
>TRBJ2-7|TRBV9|16|-|-
TGTGCCAGCAGCCTACCCCTGCGGGGCCTCTCCTACGAGCAGTACTTC
CASSLPLRGLSYEQYF
>TRBJ1-1|TRBV28|11|-|-
TGTGCCAGCAGTTTGAGGATTGAAGCTTTCTTT
CASSLRIEAFF
>TRBJ2-5|TRBV18|14|-|TRBD1
TGTGCCAGCTCACCTACAGGGGGTGGAGAGACCCAGTACTTC
CASSPTGGGETQYF
>TRBJ2-7|TRBV6-6|16|-|TRBD1
TGTGCCAGCAGTTACTCTGGGACAGGGGGTTTCGACGAGCAGTACTTC
CASSYSGTGGFDEQYF
>TRBJ2-1|TRBV19|15|-|TRBD2
TGTGCCAGTACCCTCGGACTAGCGGCCTACAATGAGCAGTTCTTC
CASTLGLAAYNEQFF
>TRBJ2-4|TRBV29-1|13|once|TRBD1
TGCAGCATCTCAGACAGGGGCAAAAACATTCAGTACTTC
CSISDRGKNIQYF
>TRBJ1-2|TRBV7-2|13|-|-
TGTGCCAGCAGCTCAGGGACACTGGGAGGCTACACCTTC
CASSSGTLGGYTF
>TRBJ2-5|TRBV27|15|-|-
TGTGCCAGCAGCCCACTAGGGGGGGGGCTAGAGACCCAGTACTTC
CASSPLGGGLETQYF
>TRBJ2-5|TRBV6-5|16|-|-
TGTGCCAGCAGTTACTGTACAGCGGCGAACGAGGAGACCCAGTACTTC
CASSYCTAANEETQYF
>TRBJ1-3|TRBV7-8|16|once|-
TGTGCCAGCAGCTTTTACGACAGGTCTTCTGGAAACACCATATATTTT
CASSFYDRSSGNTIYF